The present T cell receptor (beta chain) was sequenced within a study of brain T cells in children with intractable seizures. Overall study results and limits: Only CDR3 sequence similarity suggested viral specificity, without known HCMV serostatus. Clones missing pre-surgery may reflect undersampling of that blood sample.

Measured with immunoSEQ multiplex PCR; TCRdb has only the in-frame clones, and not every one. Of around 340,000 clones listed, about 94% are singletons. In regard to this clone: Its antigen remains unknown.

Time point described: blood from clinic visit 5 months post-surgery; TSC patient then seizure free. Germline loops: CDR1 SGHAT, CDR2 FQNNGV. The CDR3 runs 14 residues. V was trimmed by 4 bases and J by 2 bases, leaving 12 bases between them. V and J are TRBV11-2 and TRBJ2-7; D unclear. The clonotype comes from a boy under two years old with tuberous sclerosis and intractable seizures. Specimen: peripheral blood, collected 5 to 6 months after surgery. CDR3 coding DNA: TGTGCCAGCAGCTCCCTGAAGGGAACCTACGAGCAGTACTTC. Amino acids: CASSSLKGTYEQYF.